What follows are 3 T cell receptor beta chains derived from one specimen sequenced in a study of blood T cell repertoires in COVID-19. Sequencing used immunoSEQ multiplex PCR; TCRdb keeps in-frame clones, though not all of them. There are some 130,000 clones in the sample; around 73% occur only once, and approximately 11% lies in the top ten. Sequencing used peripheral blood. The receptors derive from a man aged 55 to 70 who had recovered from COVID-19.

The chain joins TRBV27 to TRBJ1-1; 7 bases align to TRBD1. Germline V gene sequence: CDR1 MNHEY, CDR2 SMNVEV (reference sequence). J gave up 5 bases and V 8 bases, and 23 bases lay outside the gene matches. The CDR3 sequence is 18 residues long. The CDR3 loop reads CASSKRVVGGWLRTEAFF. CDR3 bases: TGTGCCAGCTCAAAGAGGGTAGTAGGGGGCTGGCTAAGGACTGAAGCTTTCTTT.

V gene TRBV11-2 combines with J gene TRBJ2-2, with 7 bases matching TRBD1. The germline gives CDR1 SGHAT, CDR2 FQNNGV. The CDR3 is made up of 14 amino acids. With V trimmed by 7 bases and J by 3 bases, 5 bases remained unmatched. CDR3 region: CASKRGRDTGELFF. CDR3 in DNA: TGTGCCAGCAAAAGGGGGCGGGACACCGGGGAGCTGTTTTTT.

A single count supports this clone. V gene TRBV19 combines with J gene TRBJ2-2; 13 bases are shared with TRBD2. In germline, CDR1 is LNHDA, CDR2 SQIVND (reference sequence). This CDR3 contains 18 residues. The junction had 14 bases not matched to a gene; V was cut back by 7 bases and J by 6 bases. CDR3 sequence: CASNGLAGVGASAGELFF. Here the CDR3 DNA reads TGTGCCAGTAACGGACTAGCGGGAGTCGGTGCTTCGGCCGGGGAGCTGTTTTTT.